This T cell receptor beta chain was recorded in a study of blood T cell repertoires in COVID-19. Clones were read by immunoSEQ multiplex PCR, and TCRdb kept only the in-frame ones, dropping some. The data hold under 200,000 clones, with approximately 90% observed a single time. The ends were cut back, 3 bases at V and 0 bases at J, with 9 bases in the middle. The germline gives CDR1 MGHRA, CDR2 YSYEKL. This CDR3 contains 14 residues. This sequence was found in a man between 18 and 29 years old with COVID-19, enrolled during active disease. The J gene is TRBJ2-7, the V gene TRBV4-1; TRBD2 is a possible D gene (6 bases). Sequencing was carried out using peripheral blood. This chain's CDR3 is CASSQGGGSYEQYF. Written as DNA, the CDR3 is TGCGCCAGCAGCCAGGGAGGCGGCTCCTACGAGCAGTACTTC.